These 5 T cell receptor beta chains were sequenced from one sample in a study of blood T cell repertoires in COVID-19. The repertoire was sequenced with immunoSEQ multiplex PCR; TCRdb's copy has only in-frame clones and lacks some. Among approximately 330,000 clones listed, 65% to 90% were seen once. The sample consisted of PBMCs or T cells enriched from blood (not recorded which). The origin of the receptors is a woman in her thirties or forties with acute COVID-19.

The chain carries TRBV15 and TRBJ1-4; 9 positions agree with TRBD1. V dropped 1 base and J dropped 4; count of bases not matched to a gene: 7. There are 17 residues in the CDR3. Germline loops: CDR1 LNHNV, CDR2 YYDKDF (reference sequence). This CDR3 reads CATSRAPGQGRNEKLFF. For the CDR3, the DNA is TGTGCCACCAGCAGAGCCCCGGGACAGGGACGTAATGAAAAACTGTTTTTT. The full variable domain, completed using reference TRBV15 and TRBJ1-4, is DAMVIQNPRYQVTQFGKPVTLSCSQTLNHNVMYWYQQKSSQAPKLLFHYYDKDFNNEADTPDNFQSRRPNTSFCFLDIRSPGLGDTAMYLCATSRAPGQGRNEKLFFGSGTQLSVL.

This chain's CDR3 is CASSLGTSGYNEQFF. In DNA form, the CDR3 reads TGTGCCAGCAGCTTAGGGACTAGCGGCTACAATGAGCAGTTCTTC. The chain has TRBV7-2 and TRBJ2-1; 10 positions match TRBD2. V was pared by 1 base and J by 3 bases, with 0 bases of the junction left unmatched. This CDR3 is 15 amino acids long. Germline V lookup: CDR1 SGHTA, CDR2 FQGNSA.

The gene calls are TRBV29-1 and TRBJ2-7; a weak D match, TRBD1 (6 bases). Germline V lookup: CDR1 SQVTM, CDR2 ANQGSEA. The CDR3 is made up of 11 amino acids. V lost 6 bases and J lost 5, with 11 bases in between. The CDR3 is CSVGTRNEQYF. The DNA for the CDR3 is TGCAGCGTCGGGACACGGAACGAGCAGTACTTC.

The gene calls are TRBV18 and TRBJ1-5; 7 bases match TRBD1. This CDR3 has 13 amino acids. V dropped 5 bases and J dropped 11; count of bases not matched to a gene: 9. In germline, CDR1 is KGHSH, CDR2 LQKENI. The CDR3 here is CASSEDRVGAQHF. CDR3 sequence (DNA): TGTGCCAGCTCAGAAGACAGGGTAGGGGCCCAGCATTTT.

The rearrangement joins TRBV7-9 to TRBJ1-2; no firm D call. The CDR3 runs to 9 residues. Germline V gene sequence: CDR1 SEHNR, CDR2 FQNEAQ (reference sequence). V was clipped by 11 bases and J by 6 bases, with 7 bases between them. The CDR3 region has the DNA TGTGCCGGAGATGATGGCTACACCTTC. It is translated as CAGDDGYTF.